This paragraph covers one TCR beta chain sequence. Its antigen remains unidentified. While unrecorded immune exposures were likely, the donors were nominally healthy when sampled. PCR primers comprised 60 Vbeta and 13 Jbeta primers. Here immunoSEQ multiplex PCR was the method, and the copy in TCRdb shows in-frame clones only, minus some. The sample lists roughly 90,000 clones, around 80% seen once, with approximately 7.9% in the top ten. These data belong to a study of cytomegalovirus exposure and HLA in healthy donors. Findings and limits, study-wide: Sequences of the TCR beta chain were said to predict the HLA-A and HLA-B alleles of most subjects accurately. Further analysis was carried out later, and it showed several of the most significant clusters appearing linked to common viral pathogens. A reported reduction in N-insertions relative to the roughly 710-donor mean was seen in an Asian-associated ancestry cluster in a later analysis.

The source material was PBMCs. The receptor was derived from a young man in good health and CMV-seronegative.

CDR3 loop: CASSRTPHRWGEGYEQYF. CDR3 DNA sequence: TGTGCCAGCAGCCGTACCCCCCACCGCTGGGGGGAGGGCTACGAGCAGTACTTC. The genes are TRBV7-9 and TRBJ2-7, with TRBD2 matching 7 bases. The V and J ends lost 5 bases and 3 bases, in that order; junction bases with no gene match: 19. There are 18 residues in the CDR3. CDR1 SEHNR and CDR2 FQNEAQ come from the germline V gene (reference sequence).